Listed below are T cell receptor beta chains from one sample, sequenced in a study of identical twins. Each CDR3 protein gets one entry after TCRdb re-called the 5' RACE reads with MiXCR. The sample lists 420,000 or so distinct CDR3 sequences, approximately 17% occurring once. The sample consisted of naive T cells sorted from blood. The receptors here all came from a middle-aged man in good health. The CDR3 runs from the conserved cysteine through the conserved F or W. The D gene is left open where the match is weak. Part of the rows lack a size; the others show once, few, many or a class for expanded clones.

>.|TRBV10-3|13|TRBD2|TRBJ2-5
CAISPAGDETQYF
TGTGCCATCAGTCCGGCGGGAGATGAGACCCAGTACTTC
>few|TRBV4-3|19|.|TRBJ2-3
CASSQDWVEAAVPTDTQYF
TGCGCCAGCAGCCAAGATTGGGTGGAGGCGGCAGTTCCGACAGATACGCAGTATTTT
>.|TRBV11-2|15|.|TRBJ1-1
CASSLVGGPNTEAFF
TGTGCCAGCAGCTTAGTGGGGGGCCCTAACACTGAAGCTTTCTTT
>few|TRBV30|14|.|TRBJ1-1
CAWTSPRVYTEAFF
TGTGCCTGGACCTCCCCACGGGTATACACTGAAGCTTTCTTT
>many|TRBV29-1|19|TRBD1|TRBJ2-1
CSVEWEDRVRSGIDNEQFF
TGCAGCGTTGAATGGGAGGACAGGGTTCGGTCGGGTATCGACAATGAGCAGTTCTTC
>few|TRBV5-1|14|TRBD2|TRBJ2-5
CASSFGLDGETQYF
TGCGCCAGCAGCTTCGGACTAGATGGCGAGACCCAGTACTTC
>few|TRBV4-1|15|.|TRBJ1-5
CASSPEGGRNQPQHF
TGCGCCAGCAGCCCAGAGGGGGGCCGCAATCAGCCCCAGCATTTT
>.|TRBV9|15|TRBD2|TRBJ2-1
CASSGTSGKGSEQFF
TGTGCCAGCAGCGGGACTAGCGGGAAGGGGAGTGAGCAGTTCTTC
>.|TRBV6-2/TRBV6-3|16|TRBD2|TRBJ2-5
CASSAGLAGTQETQYF
TGTGCCAGCAGTGCCGGACTAGCGGGGACCCAAGAGACCCAGTACTTC
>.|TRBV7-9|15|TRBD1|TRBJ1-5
CASSIGQGASQPQHF
TGTGCCAGCAGCATTGGACAGGGGGCAAGTCAGCCCCAGCATTTT
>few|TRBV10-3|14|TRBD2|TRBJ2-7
CAIAVGGASYEQYF
TGTGCCATCGCCGTGGGAGGGGCCTCCTACGAGCAGTACTTC
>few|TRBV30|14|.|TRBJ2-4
CAWSVSVAKNIQYF
TGTGCCTGGAGTGTCTCGGTAGCCAAAAACATTCAGTACTTC
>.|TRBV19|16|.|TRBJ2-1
CASSSERQSSYNEQFF
TGTGCCAGTAGTAGCGAGCGACAGAGCTCCTACAATGAGCAGTTCTTC
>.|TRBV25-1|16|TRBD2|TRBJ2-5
CASSEWTSGRQETQYF
TGTGCCAGCAGTGAATGGACTAGCGGGCGCCAAGAGACCCAGTACTTC
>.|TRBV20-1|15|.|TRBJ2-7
CSVSRAFSFGDEQYF
TGCAGCGTGAGTAGGGCCTTTAGCTTTGGAGACGAGCAGTACTTC
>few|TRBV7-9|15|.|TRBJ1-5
CASSPGPPGHQPQHF
TGTGCCAGCAGCCCGGGACCCCCAGGCCATCAGCCCCAGCATTTT
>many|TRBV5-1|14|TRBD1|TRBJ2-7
CASSLDRGNYEQYF
TGCGCCAGCAGCTTGGACAGGGGCAACTACGAGCAGTACTTC
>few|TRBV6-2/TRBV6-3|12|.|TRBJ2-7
CASGWTSYEQYF
TGTGCCAGCGGGTGGACCTCCTACGAGCAGTACTTC
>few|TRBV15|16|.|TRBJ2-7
CATSRLLRGKSYEQYF
TGTGCCACCAGCAGACTCCTGAGGGGGAAATCCTACGAGCAGTACTTC
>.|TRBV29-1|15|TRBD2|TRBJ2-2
CSVEGASGVSGELFF
TGCAGCGTTGAAGGGGCTAGCGGGGTCTCCGGGGAGCTGTTTTTT
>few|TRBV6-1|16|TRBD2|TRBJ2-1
CASSELAGRGRNEQFF
TGTGCCAGCAGTGAATTAGCGGGAAGGGGTAGGAATGAGCAGTTCTTC
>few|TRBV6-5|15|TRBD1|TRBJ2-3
CASSYSGGFLDTQYF
TGTGCCAGCAGTTACTCAGGGGGCTTTCTAGATACGCAGTATTTT
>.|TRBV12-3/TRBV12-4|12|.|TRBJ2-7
CASSFGLAEQYF
TGTGCCAGCAGTTTCGGGCTGGCCGAGCAGTACTTC
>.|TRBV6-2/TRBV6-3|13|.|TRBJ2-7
CASTRGEGYEQYF
TGTGCCAGCACCAGGGGCGAGGGGTACGAGCAGTACTTC
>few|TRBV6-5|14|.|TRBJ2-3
CASSYSANTDTQYF
TGTGCCAGCAGTTACTCGGCCAACACAGATACGCAGTATTTT
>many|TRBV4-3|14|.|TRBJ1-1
CASSQDTGNTEAFF
TGCGCCAGCAGCCAGGACACAGGCAACACTGAAGCTTTCTTT
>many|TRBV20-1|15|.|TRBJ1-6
CSASPEGAVNSPLHF
TGCAGTGCTAGTCCTGAGGGAGCCGTAAATTCACCCCTCCACTTT
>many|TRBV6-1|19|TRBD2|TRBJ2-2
CASRRLMAGGYLGTGELFF
TGTGCCAGCAGGCGGTTGATGGCGGGAGGCTACCTGGGCACCGGGGAGCTGTTTTTT
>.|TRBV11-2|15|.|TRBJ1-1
CASSVGANLRVEAFF
TGTGCCAGCAGCGTCGGGGCCAACCTGAGGGTTGAAGCTTTCTTT
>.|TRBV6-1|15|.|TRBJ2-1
CASQGGLDSYNEQFF
TGTGCCAGCCAGGGCGGGTTGGACTCCTACAATGAGCAGTTCTTC
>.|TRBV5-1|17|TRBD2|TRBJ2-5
CASSSGSGGLGGETQYF
TGCGCCAGCAGCTCGGGGAGCGGGGGTCTTGGTGGGGAGACCCAGTACTTC
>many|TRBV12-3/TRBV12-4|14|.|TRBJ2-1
CASSFAGRYNEQFF
TGTGCCAGCAGTTTTGCGGGGAGGTACAATGAGCAGTTCTTC
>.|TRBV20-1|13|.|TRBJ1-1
CSARVWKQEEAFF
TGCAGTGCTAGAGTTTGGAAACAGGAAGAAGCTTTCTTT
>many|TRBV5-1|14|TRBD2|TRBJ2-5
CASSLGGEGETQYF
TGCGCCAGCAGCTTAGGAGGGGAGGGGGAGACCCAGTACTTC
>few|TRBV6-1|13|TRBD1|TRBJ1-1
CASRTGGYTEAFF
TGTGCCAGCAGGACAGGGGGGTACACTGAAGCTTTCTTT
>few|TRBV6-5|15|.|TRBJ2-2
CASSYSGQNTGELFF
TGTGCCAGCAGTTACTCGGGACAGAACACCGGGGAGCTGTTTTTT
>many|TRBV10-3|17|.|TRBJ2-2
CAISGTGADANTGELFF
TGTGCCATCAGTGGTACAGGAGCCGACGCGAACACCGGGGAGCTGTTTTTT
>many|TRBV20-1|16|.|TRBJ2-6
CSAPVRRLSGANVLTF
TGCAGTGCCCCAGTGCGCAGACTTTCTGGGGCCAACGTCCTGACTTTC
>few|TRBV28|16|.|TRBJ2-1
CASSLNPAALYNEQFF
TGTGCCAGCAGTTTAAACCCAGCAGCTCTCTACAATGAGCAGTTCTTC
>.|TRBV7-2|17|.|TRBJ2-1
CASSLIAGTPPYNEQFF
TGTGCCAGCAGCTTAATCGCCGGGACTCCCCCTTACAATGAGCAGTTCTTC
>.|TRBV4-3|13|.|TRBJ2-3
CASRPPWGDTQYF
TGCGCCAGCAGACCCCCTTGGGGAGATACGCAGTATTTT
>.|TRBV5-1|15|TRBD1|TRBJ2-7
CASSRGQTASYEQYF
TGCGCCAGCAGCCGGGGACAGACCGCTTCCTACGAGCAGTACTTC
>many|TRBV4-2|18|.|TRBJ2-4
CASSQDGQAYLAKNIQYF
TGTGCCAGCAGCCAAGATGGGCAGGCCTACTTAGCCAAAAACATTCAGTACTTC
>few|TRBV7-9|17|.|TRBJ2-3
CASSPRVERLSTDTQYF
TGTGCCAGCAGCCCTCGGGTTGAGCGGCTGAGCACAGATACGCAGTATTTT
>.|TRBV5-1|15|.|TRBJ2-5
CASSLTTKGGETQYF
TGCGCCAGCAGCTTGACGACCAAAGGTGGGGAGACCCAGTACTTC
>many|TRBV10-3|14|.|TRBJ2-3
CATKFTDGTDTQYF
TGTGCCACCAAGTTTACGGACGGCACAGATACGCAGTATTTT
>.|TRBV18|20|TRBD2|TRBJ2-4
CASSPRFVSGRDLAKNIQYF
TGTGCCAGCTCACCACGATTTGTTAGCGGGAGGGATCTAGCCAAAAACATTCAGTACTTC
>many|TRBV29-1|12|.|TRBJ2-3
CSVEGGADTQYF
TGCAGCGTTGAAGGGGGGGCAGATACGCAGTATTTT
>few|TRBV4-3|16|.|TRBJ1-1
CASSQDLEAGKTEAFF
TGCGCCAGCAGCCAAGATCTCGAGGCAGGGAAAACTGAAGCTTTCTTT
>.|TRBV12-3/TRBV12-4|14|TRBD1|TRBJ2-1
CASSRTGLGGEQFF
TGTGCCAGCAGTAGGACAGGTCTCGGAGGTGAGCAGTTCTTC
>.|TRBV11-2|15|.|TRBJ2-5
CASSPGTLYQETQYF
TGTGCCAGCAGCCCTGGGACTCTGTACCAAGAGACCCAGTACTTC
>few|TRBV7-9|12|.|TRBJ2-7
CASSLVVYEQYF
TGTGCCAGCAGCTTAGTAGTCTACGAGCAGTACTTC
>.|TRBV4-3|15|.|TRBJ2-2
CASSRVLGNTGELFF
TGCGCCAGCAGCCGGGTTTTAGGGAACACCGGGGAGCTGTTTTTT
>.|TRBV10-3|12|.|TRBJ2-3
CAIKDPTDTQYF
TGTGCCATCAAAGACCCCACAGATACGCAGTATTTT
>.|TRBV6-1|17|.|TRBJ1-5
CASSPIRGRGGNQPQHF
TGTGCCAGCAGTCCCATACGTGGGAGGGGCGGCAATCAGCCCCAGCATTTT
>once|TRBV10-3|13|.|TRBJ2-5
CAISGGTKETQYF
TGTGCCATCAGTGGTGGGACCAAGGAGACCCAGTACTTC
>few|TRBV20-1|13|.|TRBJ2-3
CSARDHTTDTQYF
TGCAGTGCTAGAGATCATACAACAGATACGCAGTATTTT